This T cell receptor beta chain originates from a study of CD8 T cells in Susac syndrome. The V and J ends lost 6 bases and 5 bases respectively, with 10 bases between them. Germline assignment: CDR1 MNHEY and CDR2 SMNVEV (reference sequence). This CDR3 region has 12 residues. Relapsing-remitting disease, either stable or active, was present in the multiple sclerosis controls, who were treatment-naive patients. The RNA, about 0.5 to 1 ug, was put through reverse transcription using random hexamers. MiXCR, applied by TCRdb to the immunoSEQ multiplex PCR reads, yields one record per CDR3 protein. Seen here are around 190,000 distinct CDR3 sequences, 95% observed once, and the top ten hold 0.15% to 0.2%.

The material sequenced was CD8+ T cells from PBMCs. This chain connects TRBV27 to TRBJ1-1; the D is unclear. The source of this sequence is a human donor with multiple sclerosis. CDR3 residues: CASRKGGTEAFF. CDR3 sequence (DNA): TGTGCCAGCAGGAAGGGTGGGACTGAAGCTTTCTTT.